This is a list of T cell receptor beta chains from one sample in a study of control samples from healthy donors and cancer patients. Assay: immunoSEQ multiplex PCR; the TCRdb copy retains only in-frame clones and omits some. The sample holds 100,000 to 150,000 clones, 90% seen once. Sequenced sample: blood. The receptors shown here come from a man aged 40-55 years in good health. The CDR3 runs from the conserved cysteine through the conserved F or W. Fields, in order: V gene, D gene, clone size, J gene, CDR3 DNA, CDR3 protein. A D gene is named only where the DNA matches it firmly. Size is omitted from some rows. Given values are once, few, many or a class for expanded clones.

TRBV25-1	TRBD1	once	TRBJ1-2	TGTGCCAGCATGGGACAGGGGGTTAACTATGGCTACACCTTC	CASMGQGVNYGYTF
TRBV2	TRBD2	NA	TRBJ2-2	TGTGCCAGCAGTGAAGTGGCGGGGGTTACCGGGGAGCTGTTTTTT	CASSEVAGVTGELFF
TRBV5-1	NA	NA	TRBJ2-1	TGCGCCAGCAGCTTAAACGGGGGCTGGTCGAATGAGCAGTTCTTC	CASSLNGGWSNEQFF
TRBV6-1	TRBD1	NA	TRBJ1-2	TGTGCCAGCAGTGAATCGGTTCAGGGGGCTGGCTACACCTTC	CASSESVQGAGYTF
TRBV6-5	NA	NA	TRBJ1-6	TGTGCCAGCAGTTACTCTGCAGGGGCGCATTCACCCCTCCACTTT	CASSYSAGAHSPLHF
TRBV7-3	TRBD2	NA	TRBJ2-7	TGTGCCAGCAGCTTAACGGGAGGGGTCAACGAGCAGTACTTC	CASSLTGGVNEQYF
TRBV28	TRBD1	NA	TRBJ1-1	TGTGCCAGCAGTTTGCCCACCTCTTTCAGGGGGCTGGTAACTGAAGCTTTCTTT	CASSLPTSFRGLVTEAFF
TRBV6-5	NA	NA	TRBJ1-2	TGTGCCAGCAGGACGACAGGATCCTATGGCTACACCTTC	CASRTTGSYGYTF
TRBV28	TRBD1	NA	TRBJ1-4	TGTGCCAGCAGTGGGGGTGATACAGGGGATTTTGTGGAACTGTTTTTT	CASSGGDTGDFVELFF
TRBV11-3	TRBD2	NA	TRBJ2-1	TGTGCCAGCAGCCCAACAGAGGGACTAGGGCCCAGGGATGAGCAGTTCTTC	CASSPTEGLGPRDEQFF
TRBV28	NA	NA	TRBJ1-1	TGTGCCAGCAGTTTGGGACTCCTGAACACTGAAGCTTTCTTT	CASSLGLLNTEAFF
TRBV11-2	NA	NA	TRBJ1-1	TGTGCCAGCAGCTTAGGAGGACATTCTACTGAAGCTTTCTTT	CASSLGGHSTEAFF
TRBV5-4	TRBD1	NA	TRBJ2-7	TGTGCCAGCAGCATCGGGACAGGGGGCTACGAGCAGTACTTC	CASSIGTGGYEQYF
TRBV9	NA	NA	TRBJ2-7	TGTGCCAGCAGCGCAAATAGACCTAGCGAGCAGTACTTC	CASSANRPSEQYF
TRBV5-1	NA	NA	TRBJ2-1	TGCGCCAGCAGCTCCCAGGGGGGGGCCTACAATGAGCAGTTCTTC	CASSSQGGAYNEQFF
TRBV7-3	NA	NA	TRBJ1-6	TGTGCCAGCAGCCAAAATCGGGATTCACCCCTCCACTTT	CASSQNRDSPLHF
TRBV10-2	NA	once	TRBJ1-5	TGCGCCAGCAGTGAGTCGGGGGGCAGACAGCCCCAGCATTTT	CASSESGGRQPQHF
TRBV6-5	TRBD1	NA	TRBJ1-6	TGTGCCAGCAGTTCCCGGGACAGTTGGAGAAATTCACCCCTCCACTTT	CASSSRDSWRNSPLHF
TRBV7-9	NA	NA	TRBJ1-2	TGTGCCAGCAGCTTAGGAATGGGCAGGGGCGGCTACACCTTC	CASSLGMGRGGYTF
TRBV3-1/TRBV3-2	NA	once	TRBJ2-3	TGTGCCAGCAGCCAAGAGACAGATACGCAGTATTTT	CASSQETDTQYF
TRBV5-1	NA	NA	TRBJ1-2	TGCGCCAGCAGCTTGGTATCCCCAGATGGGCGGGCGCGCGGAAACTATGGCTACACCTTC	CASSLVSPDGRARGNYGYTF
TRBV11-2	TRBD1	NA	TRBJ2-5	TGTGCCAGCAGCACGTGGACAGGGATACGGCAAGAGACCCAGTACTTC	CASSTWTGIRQETQYF
TRBV9	NA	NA	TRBJ1-5	TGTGCCAGCAGCGCGCGGGACAACCCCAATCAGCCCCAGCATTTT	CASSARDNPNQPQHF
TRBV3-1/TRBV3-2	NA	few	TRBJ1-3	TGTGCCAGCAGCCTATCTGGAAACACCATATATTTT	CASSLSGNTIYF
TRBV24-1	TRBD1	NA	TRBJ1-4	TGTGCCACCAGCGCGGGACAGCGCGCTGAGACTAATGAAAAACTGTTTTTT	CATSAGQRAETNEKLFF
TRBV6-4	NA	NA	TRBJ2-3	TGTGCCAGCAGTAGCGGGAGCACAGATACGCAGTATTTT	CASSSGSTDTQYF
TRBV4-1	TRBD2	few	TRBJ2-3	TGCGCCAGCAGCCAAGCCCCCCTACTAGCGGGGAGCACAGATACGCAGTATTTT	CASSQAPLLAGSTDTQYF
TRBV27	TRBD1	NA	TRBJ2-7	TGTGCCAGCAGTTCCCGGACAGGGGGCTACGAGCAGTACTTC	CASSSRTGGYEQYF
TRBV5-1	NA	NA	TRBJ2-5	TGCGCCAGCAGGACCGGGACGGCGTACCAAGAGACCCAGTACTTC	CASRTGTAYQETQYF
TRBV5-1	NA	NA	TRBJ2-1	TGCGCCAGCAGCCTAGTTGGGGGTCGGTCCTACAATGAGCAGTTCTTC	CASSLVGGRSYNEQFF
TRBV9	NA	NA	TRBJ1-3	TGTGCCAGCAGCCCCCACTGGGGGGCTGGAAACACCATATATTTT	CASSPHWGAGNTIYF
TRBV9	TRBD1	NA	TRBJ1-3	TGTGCCAGCAGCGGGGGACAGGGGGCTGCTGGAAACACCATATATTTT	CASSGGQGAAGNTIYF
TRBV10-2	NA	NA	TRBJ1-3	TGCGCCAGCAACGGTGGAAACACCATATATTTT	CASNGGNTIYF
TRBV5-4	NA	NA	TRBJ2-7	TGTGCCAGCAGCTTAACAGGGGGGGGACACGAGCAGTACTTC	CASSLTGGGHEQYF
TRBV19	TRBD1	NA	TRBJ2-7	TGTGCCAGTAGTAGAACCGGGACAGGTGCCCCGAGCTCCTACGAGCAGTACTTC	CASSRTGTGAPSSYEQYF
TRBV5-1	TRBD1	NA	TRBJ2-7	TGCGCCAGCAGCCGTGACAGGGGGAAAGCCTACGAGCAGTACTTC	CASSRDRGKAYEQYF
TRBV11-1	TRBD1	NA	TRBJ2-7	TGTGCCAGCAGCTTGGGGGACAGGGGGCGATACGAGCAGTACTTC	CASSLGDRGRYEQYF
TRBV19	NA	NA	TRBJ1-6	TGTGCCAGTAGTATGCAGGGTACAACCTCACCCCTCCACTTT	CASSMQGTTSPLHF
TRBV18	NA	NA	TRBJ1-5	TGTGCCAGCTCAGCCGGGACACATAGCAATCAGCCCCAGCATTTT	CASSAGTHSNQPQHF
TRBV2	NA	NA	TRBJ1-5	TGTGCCAGCAGTGACTTCGGGAATCAGCCCCAGCATTTT	CASSDFGNQPQHF
TRBV7-2	NA	many	TRBJ2-7	TGTGCCAGCAGACCCGGGGGGCCCACCTACGAGCAGTACTTC	CASRPGGPTYEQYF
TRBV5-8	NA	NA	TRBJ2-2	TGTGCCAGCAGCTTTTCTGGGGCCACCGGGGAGCTGTTTTTT	CASSFSGATGELFF
TRBV19	NA	NA	TRBJ1-4	TGTGCCAGTAGTATAGCGGTAGTGGGGCGGACAGCTAATGAAAAACTGTTTTTT	CASSIAVVGRTANEKLFF
TRBV5-1	TRBD1	NA	TRBJ1-6	TGCGCCAGCAACCAGGGGGCGACTAATAATTCACCCCTCCACTTT	CASNQGATNNSPLHF
TRBV10-3	NA	NA	TRBJ2-1	TGTGCCATCACCTCGCGAAACGTTGGGGATGAGCAGTTCTTC	CAITSRNVGDEQFF
TRBV7-9	TRBD1	NA	TRBJ2-7	TGTGCCAGCAGCAAAGGCGCAGGGGGACCCTCCTACGAGCAGTACTTC	CASSKGAGGPSYEQYF
TRBV27	NA	NA	TRBJ1-3	TGTGCCAGCAGATTGGGAAACACCATATATTTT	CASRLGNTIYF
TRBV30	NA	few	TRBJ1-1	TGTGCCTGGAGAGGGGCAGGGAACACTGAAGCTTTCTTT	CAWRGAGNTEAFF
TRBV3-1/TRBV3-2	TRBD1	NA	TRBJ2-5	TGTGCCAGCAGACTCTGGGACAGGGGCGGGACCCAGTACTTC	CASRLWDRGGTQYF
TRBV5-4	NA	NA	TRBJ1-2	TGTGCCAGCACCCCAAGGGGGGGTTCACTATTAGGCTACACCTTC	CASTPRGGSLLGYTF
TRBV7-8	NA	NA	TRBJ1-4	TGTGCCAGCAGCTTAGCAGGGGAATGGGGAGAAAAACTGTTTTTT	CASSLAGEWGEKLFF
TRBV3-1/TRBV3-2	NA	once	TRBJ2-1	TGTGCCAGCAGCCAAGTCGGCCCAACTGAGCAGTTCTTC	CASSQVGPTEQFF
TRBV27	NA	NA	TRBJ2-1	TGTGCCAGCAGGTGGGCGAAAGGCCACAATGAGCAGTTCTTC	CASRWAKGHNEQFF
TRBV6-2/TRBV6-3	NA	NA	TRBJ2-7	TGTGCCAGCAGTTACCGGGACGGCCCCTACGAGCAGTACTTC	CASSYRDGPYEQYF
TRBV7-8	NA	NA	TRBJ2-4	TGTGCCAGCAGCTCTGTCGGGGGGCCTGTAGCCAAAAACATTCAGTACTTC	CASSSVGGPVAKNIQYF
TRBV23-1	NA	once	TRBJ2-7	TGCGCCAGCACCCAGGGCGGACCGGGATCCTCCTACGAGCAGTACTTC	CASTQGGPGSSYEQYF
TRBV2	TRBD1	few	TRBJ1-1	TGTGCCAGCAGGGACAGGGGGATGAACACTGAAGCTTTCTTT	CASRDRGMNTEAFF
TRBV6-6	NA	NA	TRBJ1-4	TGTGCCAGCAGCCCTAGTGCAACTAATGAAAAACTGTTTTTT	CASSPSATNEKLFF
TRBV11-1	NA	NA	TRBJ1-1	TGTGCCAGCAGCTTAGGTGGGGCAGATAAAGAAGCTTTCTTT	CASSLGGADKEAFF
TRBV19	NA	NA	TRBJ1-2	TGTGCCAGTAGTATCTCTTCAAACAACTATGGCTACACCTTC	CASSISSNNYGYTF